This is a list of T cell receptor beta chains from one sample in a study of identical twins. TCRdb reprocessed the 5' RACE reads via MiXCR and lists one record per CDR3 protein. The repertoire holds approximately 1.8 million distinct CDR3 sequences, about 32% seen once, with less than 0.35% in the top ten. Sequencing was performed on cord blood. Receptors originate from a newborn girl in good health. CDR3s include the opening cysteine and the closing phenylalanine or tryptophan. A D gene is named only where the DNA matches it firmly. Size is stated for part of the rows, as once, few or many counts, or as a class when the clone is expanded.

D: .; size: few; J: TRBJ2-7; V: TRBV20-1; DNA: TGCAAGGTCCCGGGAGTCCACGAGCAGTACTTC; CDR3: CKVPGVHEQYF
D: TRBD2; size: few; J: TRBJ2-5; V: TRBV7-8; DNA: TGTGCCAGCAGCATGTTCTCTAGCGGAGAAAAAGAGACCCAGTACTTC; CDR3: CASSMFSSGEKETQYF
D: .; size: .; J: TRBJ1-1; V: TRBV29-1; DNA: TGCAGCGTTAGACTTCGACCGTCGAACACTGAAGCTTTCTTT; CDR3: CSVRLRPSNTEAFF
D: TRBD2; size: .; J: TRBJ2-1; V: TRBV14; DNA: TGTGCCAGCAGCCATACAGGACTAGCCTTGTACAATGAGCAGTTCTTC; CDR3: CASSHTGLALYNEQFF
D: .; size: few; J: TRBJ2-6; V: TRBV6-2/TRBV6-3; DNA: TGTGCCAGCAGCCCCGTTAGGGTCTCTGGGGCCAACGTCCTGACTTTC; CDR3: CASSPVRVSGANVLTF
D: .; size: .; J: TRBJ2-3; V: TRBV10-3; DNA: TGTGCCATCAGTGAGTGGGGGATGGGCACAGATACGCAGTATTTT; CDR3: CAISEWGMGTDTQYF
D: TRBD2; size: few; J: TRBJ2-7; V: TRBV28; DNA: TGTGCCAGCAGTCCCCCACTAGCGGGAGGGCCTTTCGACAATGAGCAGTACTTC; CDR3: CASSPPLAGGPFDNEQYF
D: .; size: .; J: TRBJ1-1; V: TRBV20-1; DNA: TGCAGTGCTAGAGAGGGACACATGAACACTGAAGCTTTCTTT; CDR3: CSAREGHMNTEAFF
D: .; size: .; J: TRBJ2-1; V: TRBV5-5; DNA: TGTGCCAGCAGCCCCAATCTCCTACAGGGGCAGTTCTTC; CDR3: CASSPNLLQGQFF
D: .; size: .; J: TRBJ2-3; V: TRBV20-1; DNA: TGCAGTGCAAGGGGGGACTCCCACACAGATACGCAGTATTTT; CDR3: CSARGDSHTDTQYF
D: TRBD2; size: few; J: TRBJ2-1; V: TRBV20-1; DNA: TGCAGTGCGAGCGGGGGCCCTACCTACAATGAGCAGTTCTTC; CDR3: CSASGGPTYNEQFF
D: TRBD2; size: few; J: TRBJ2-3; V: TRBV4-2; DNA: TGTGCCAGCAGCCAAGATCCTAGCGGGAGGTCAACAGATACGCAGTATTTT; CDR3: CASSQDPSGRSTDTQYF
D: .; size: few; J: TRBJ2-7; V: TRBV29-1; DNA: TGCAGCGTTGAGAGCGCGGGATCCTACGAGCAGTACTTC; CDR3: CSVESAGSYEQYF
D: .; size: few; J: TRBJ2-2; V: TRBV11-2; DNA: TGTGCCAGCAGCTTATCCTTAAGGACCGGGGAGCTGTTTTTT; CDR3: CASSLSLRTGELFF
D: TRBD1; size: once; J: TRBJ1-4; V: TRBV5-1; DNA: TGCGCCAGCAGCTTGGAACAGGGGGATGAAAAACTGTTTTTT; CDR3: CASSLEQGDEKLFF
D: .; size: few; J: TRBJ2-7; V: TRBV6-1; DNA: TGTGCCAGCGACGGGGGCAGGGGAGGGCCCTCCTACGAGCAGTACTTC; CDR3: CASDGGRGGPSYEQYF
D: TRBD1; size: many; J: TRBJ1-2; V: TRBV3-1; DNA: TGTGCCAGCAGTCGAACCGGGACAGGCTATGGCTACACCTTC; CDR3: CASSRTGTGYGYTF
D: TRBD2; size: many; J: TRBJ2-3; V: TRBV5-1; DNA: TGTGCCAGCAGTCTTAGCGGGAGAAGCACAGATACGCAGTATTTT; CDR3: CASSLSGRSTDTQYF
D: .; size: .; J: TRBJ1-6; V: TRBV7-9; DNA: TGTGCCAGCAGCTTAGATTTTACGGCGGCCCTGTATTCGCCACCCCTCCACTTT; CDR3: CASSLDFTAALYSPPLHF
D: TRBD2; size: few; J: TRBJ2-1; V: TRBV28; DNA: TGTGCCAGCAGGCACGGGAGGACGAACTTCAAGCAGTTCTTC; CDR3: CASRHGRTNFKQFF
D: .; size: .; J: TRBJ2-5; V: TRBV4-2; DNA: TGTGCCAGCAGCCAACGATGGCGGGCAAAGACCCAGTACTTC; CDR3: CASSQRWRAKTQYF
D: TRBD1; size: .; J: TRBJ2-3; V: TRBV20-1; DNA: TGCAGTGCTAGAGATTTGGGACAGGGCGGGTTTTTGGCCGATACGCAGTATTTT; CDR3: CSARDLGQGGFLADTQYF
D: TRBD2; size: few; J: TRBJ2-1; V: TRBV24-1; DNA: TGTGCCACCAGTGATTTACGCGGGAGAGACCACAATGAGCAGTTCTTC; CDR3: CATSDLRGRDHNEQFF
D: TRBD1; size: .; J: TRBJ2-3; V: TRBV10-3; DNA: TGTGCCATCAGTGACAGGGGGTGGACAGATACGCAGTATTTT; CDR3: CAISDRGWTDTQYF
D: TRBD1; size: .; J: TRBJ1-1; V: TRBV20-1; DNA: TGCAGTGCCTTTCCGGGACAGATGAACACTGAAGCTTTCTTT; CDR3: CSAFPGQMNTEAFF
D: .; size: .; J: TRBJ1-6; V: TRBV28; DNA: TGTGCCAGCAGTTTTGCAGGGCCGGGTTCACCCCTCCACTTT; CDR3: CASSFAGPGSPLHF
D: TRBD1; size: few; J: TRBJ1-1; V: TRBV3-1; DNA: TGTGCCAGTAGCCGCCCGACAGGGGGCGAGGGTGAAGCTTTCTTT; CDR3: CASSRPTGGEGEAFF
D: .; size: few; J: TRBJ2-3; V: TRBV6-1; DNA: TGTGCCAGCAGTGAAGGACTAGTGAGCACAGATACGCAGTATTTT; CDR3: CASSEGLVSTDTQYF
D: .; size: many; J: TRBJ2-3; V: TRBV4-2; DNA: TGTGCCAGCAGCCAAGGGCTATCGTTTGTGGAAAGCACTAGCACAGATACGCAGTATTTT; CDR3: CASSQGLSFVESTSTDTQYF